The T cell receptor beta chain described here comes from a study of T cells after yellow fever vaccination (dated by TCRdb to between 2017 and 2020). Context from the whole study: Libraries from fractions with low cell numbers were prepared with the SMART-Seq v4 Ultra Low Input RNA kit. To track T-cell clones before and after primary and booster YFV17D yellow fever vaccination, bulk TCR alpha and beta repertoires were sequenced longitudinally. The cohort comprised two healthy male donors, one aged 18 to 30 and one aged 30 to 40 years. Blood was drawn at multiple timepoints before and after primary and secondary immunization, with bulk PBMC replicates and cell subsets isolated. What the work shows at the level of the full study, not this receptor alone: A small fraction of clonotypes appeared in both the CD4 and CD8 compartments, likely as a result of convergent recombination. The study included only a couple of donors, which limits how far the findings can be generalized. After the booster, most clones that had expanded after primary vaccination were detected again (around 97% of CD4 and roughly nine tenths of CD8), suggesting broad maintenance of memory. Computational filtering was required because FACS-sorted repertoires could contain abundant contaminating clonotypes from the bulk population. Compared with the primary T-cell response, the secondary T-cell response was faster but weaker, reaching its peak on day 5 rather than on day 15.

This specimen's treatment or condition label, per the study, means: live attenuated yellow fever vaccine strain. PBMCs were isolated from peripheral blood using a standard Ficoll-Paque protocol. Dynabeads CD4 and CD8 positive selection kits were used to isolate the CD4 and CD8 T-cell fractions. TriZol was used to extract RNA from bulk PBMCs, CD4 and CD8 fractions, and dextramer-positive and dextramer-negative fractions. CDR1 MNHEY and CDR2 SVGAGI were looked up in the germline V gene. From the cysteine up to the phenylalanine, the CDR3 has a length of 15 residues. Only CDR3 DNA remains: 45 bases, in frame from the first base. V is pared back by 7 bases and J by 5 bases, with 17 bases lying between the germline termini. Comment on this clonotype: Its antigen is currently not known. No base qualities exist here, and no much larger clone lies one base off it.

The sequencing machine was an Illumina NovaSeq 6000. TCR cDNA was synthesized by 5'RACE template switching, through which a universal primer site and unique molecular identifiers were introduced. Priming of cDNA synthesis was performed from both the TCR alpha and TCR beta constant segments. Two PCR steps were used to amplify libraries, with sample barcodes and sequencing adapters being added in the second step. Sequencing of libraries was done on Illumina HiSeq 2500 (2x100 bp) or NovaSeq (2x150 bp). In the source study's methods: MIGEC handled demultiplexing of reads and collapsing into UMI consensus sequences, while MiXCR performed V(D)J alignment. Vaccine-responding clonotypes were defined with edgeR using replicate PBMC samples, requiring FDR below 0.01 and a log2 fold change above 5 up to day 15. Each bulk clonotype received a CD4 or CD8 identity based on whether the sequenced CD4 or CD8 repertoire contained that clonotype at higher abundance. TCRdb reanalyzed the raw reads on its own, using fastp at Q25 for trimming and MiXCR for clone calling, and kept in-frame beta chains. Rows with a matching CDR3 protein are joined into one entry that keeps the most common DNA and genes. TCRdb, rather than the study authors, made the V and J calls. The sample table lists approximately 120,000 distinct CDR3 sequences, under 9% of them with a count of one. About 40% of the sample goes to the ten largest clones.

The sequencing used CD8+ T cells sorted from PBMCs, collected on the day of the yellow fever booster vaccination. The TCR comes from a man younger than 30 who received the YFV17D yellow fever vaccine. Recombination connected TRBV6-5 to TRBJ2-2; the D gene could be TRBD1 or TRBD2, each one agreeing over 5 bases. The CDR3 protein sequence reads: CASTGTDSITGELFF. In nucleotides, the sequence is TGTGCCAGCACTGGGACGGACTCCATTACCGGGGAGCTGTTTTTT.